Presented here are 27 T cell receptor beta chains from one specimen sequenced in a study of cytomegalovirus exposure and HLA in healthy donors. The PCR had 60 Vbeta and 13 Jbeta primers. Clones were read by immunoSEQ multiplex PCR, and TCRdb kept only the in-frame ones, dropping some. The sample lists fewer than 200,000 clones, 80% occurring once. The source material was PBMCs. These receptors all come from a man aged 30-40 years in good health and CMV-seronegative.

The chain joins TRBV11-2 to TRBJ1-3, with D perhaps TRBD1 (5 bases). Germline loops: CDR1 SGHAT, CDR2 FQNNGV. The length of the CDR3 is 15 residues. Trimming shortened V by 5 bases and J by 1 base, and 12 bases separated the two germline ends. The CDR3 region has the DNA TGTGCCAGCAGCGAGAAGGGGTTTTCTGGAAACACCATATATTTT. Translating it yields CASSEKGFSGNTIYF.

This clone was picked up one time. The chain couples TRBV15 to TRBJ1-1; no clear D gene. The CDR3 consists of 13 residues. V was pared by 3 bases and J by 5 bases, with 10 bases between. In germline, CDR1 is LNHNV, CDR2 YYDKDF (reference sequence). The CDR3 sequence: CATSRLRRTEAFF. CDR3 nucleotides: TGTGCCACCAGCAGGTTGAGGCGAACTGAAGCTTTCTTT. Filled out from reference TRBV15 and TRBJ1-1, the complete variable domain reads DAMVIQNPRYQVTQFGKPVTLSCSQTLNHNVMYWYQQKSSQAPKLLFHYYDKDFNNEADTPDNFQSRRPNTSFCFLDIRSPGLGDTAMYLCATSRLRRTEAFFGQGTRLTVV.

J is TRBJ1-2 and V is TRBV30; tentatively, D is TRBD1 (6 bases). This CDR3 is built from 14 residues. Germline V gene sequence: CDR1 GTSNPN, CDR2 SVGIG (reference sequence). Trimming removed 1 base at V and 1 base at J, with 10 bases between. The CDR3 DNA reads as TGTGCCTGGAGTGCGGACAGAGGTAACTATGGCTACACCTTC. Translation: CAWSADRGNYGYTF.

The gene calls are TRBV6-4 and TRBJ1-5, with TRBD1 as a possible D gene (6 bases). This CDR3 has 14 amino acids. With 11 bases removed from V and 5 bases from J, the gap between germline ends came to 19 bases. CDR1 and CDR2 from the germline V gene are MRHNA and SNTAGT. CDR3 DNA: TGTGCCCTGACGTGGGGGGGGGCTTATCAGCCCCAGCATTTT. Its translation: CALTWGGAYQPQHF.

This CDR3 reads CASSLSWTVATNEKLFF. CDR3 nucleotide sequence: TGTGCCAGCAGCTTGTCTTGGACAGTCGCAACTAATGAAAAACTGTTTTTT. The chain employs TRBV5-8 and TRBJ1-4, with D perhaps matching TRBD1 (6 bases). CDR3 length: 17 amino acids. In germline, CDR1 is SGHTS, CDR2 YDEGEE. Deletions cut 1 base from V and 0 bases from J, with 13 bases between.

This chain links TRBV6-1 with TRBJ1-4, with D maybe TRBD1 (6 bases). The germline gives CDR1 MNHNS, CDR2 SASEGT. The V end was cut by 3 bases, the J end by 6 bases, with 14 bases between. The CDR3 is 15 amino acids. The CDR3 region has the DNA TGTGCCAGCAGTGACAGTCACAGGGTTGATGAAAAACTGTTTTTT. This encodes CASSDSHRVDEKLFF.

V is TRBV6-6 and J is TRBJ1-1, with D uncertain. Trimming stripped 7 bases from V and 5 bases from J, with 11 bases between. This CDR3 spans 12 amino acids. Germline V lookup: CDR1 MNHNY, CDR2 SVGAGI (reference sequence). The DNA of the CDR3 is TGTGCCAGCACCCCACGGAGGACTGAAGCTTTCTTT. Protein: CASTPRRTEAFF.

V usage is TRBV15 and J usage is TRBJ2-7; D is possibly TRBD2 (5 bases). The V and J ends lost 3 bases and 3 bases respectively, with 15 bases between them. Germline CDR1 LNHNV, CDR2 YYDKDF (reference sequence). This CDR3 contains 15 residues. The CDR3 nucleotides read TGTGCCACCAGCAGGGTATCGGGGAAATTCTACGAGCAGTACTTC. Translated: CATSRVSGKFYEQYF.

CDR3 residues: CASSEPAAQHF. DNA for the CDR3: TGTGCCAGCAGTGAACCCGCGGCCCAGCATTTT. The V and J genes are TRBV6-1 and TRBJ1-5, with D uncertain. Germline values: CDR1 MNHNS, CDR2 SASEGT. Trimming pared 2 bases from V and 11 bases from J, leaving 7 bases between. The CDR3 totals 11 residues.

The rearrangement joins TRBV28 to TRBJ1-3; D gene ambiguous. The germline V gene encodes CDR1 MDHEN and CDR2 SYDVKM. This CDR3 spans 14 amino acids. The ends were cut back, 3 bases at V and 3 bases at J, with 9 bases in the middle. CDR3 nucleotide sequence: TGTGCCAGCAGTTTCAGAGGGAATGGAAACACCATATATTTT. Translated: CASSFRGNGNTIYF.

Only one count was recorded for this clone. This chain joins TRBV12-2 and TRBJ2-7; the listed D gene, TRBD1, was not tested against the DNA. TRBV12-2 is given as a pseudogene. This CDR3 is 14 amino acids long. Here the CDR3 reads CASRSPPDSYEQYF. As DNA, the CDR3 is TGTGCAAGTCGCTCCCCCCCGGACAGCTACGAGCAGTACTTC.

V and J are TRBV28 and TRBJ2-2; 11 bases fit TRBD2. Germline loops: CDR1 MDHEN, CDR2 SYDVKM. V lost 6 bases to trimming and J lost 4 bases; unmatched junction nucleotides: 4. This CDR3 has 15 amino acids. The CDR3 DNA reads TGTGCCAGCAGGTCCCTAGCGGGAGGCACCGGGGAGCTGTTTTTT. Protein product: CASRSLAGGTGELFF. The full variable domain, in which reference TRBV28 and TRBJ2-2 provide the parts outside the CDR3, is DVKVTQSSRYLVKRTGEKVFLECVQDMDHENMFWYRQDPGLGLRLIYFSYDVKMKEKGDIPEGYSVSREKKERFSLILESASTNQTSMYLCASRSLAGGTGELFFGEGSRLTVL.

The chain uses TRBV7-6 and TRBJ1-1; D is unresolved. V lost 5 bases, J lost 8 bases, and 15 bases lay in between. The CDR3 extends over 13 amino acids. In germline, CDR1 is SGHVS, CDR2 FNYEAQ. The CDR3 coding sequence is TGTGCCAGCAGCAAACTAGCAGCAGAGGAAGCTTTCTTT. Amino acids: CASSKLAAEEAFF.

The rearrangement uses TRBV27 and TRBJ2-2, with unresolved D. The ends were cut back, 5 bases at V and 4 bases at J, with 2 bases in the middle. The CDR3 covers 11 residues. Germline V gene sequence: CDR1 MNHEY, CDR2 SMNVEV (reference sequence). The CDR3 region has the DNA TGTGCCAGCAGTCGCACCGGGGAGCTGTTTTTT. It translates to CASSRTGELFF.

This chain joins TRBV5-6 and TRBJ1-2; perhaps TRBD1 as D (6 bases). Trimming removed 4 bases at V and 5 bases at J, with 12 bases between. The CDR3 runs 13 residues. Germline V gene sequence: CDR1 SGHDT, CDR2 YYEEEE. Here the CDR3 DNA reads TGTGCCAGCAGCGCCGGGACAATGTATGGCTACACCTTC. Its protein product is CASSAGTMYGYTF.

The chain uses TRBV15 and TRBJ2-5, with D possibly matching TRBD1 (6 bases). The CDR3 is made up of 12 amino acids. V was shortened by 7 bases and J by 5 bases, with 11 bases between the two germline ends. Germline values: CDR1 LNHNV, CDR2 YYDKDF (reference sequence). The CDR3, as DNA: TGTGCCACCACGGACCAGGGGGAGACCCAGTACTTC. This gives the protein CATTDQGETQYF.

The V call is TRBV29-1, the J call TRBJ1-3; D call uncertain. The germline V gene encodes CDR1 SQVTM and CDR2 ANQGSEA. CDR3 length: 15 residues. Trimming removed 7 bases at V and 0 bases at J, with 16 bases between. CDR3 coding DNA: TGCAGCGCTGGCCCGAGGGTGAGCTCTGGAAACACCATATATTTT. It codes for CSAGPRVSSGNTIYF.

The chain has TRBV7-9 and TRBJ1-1, with D uncertain. The CDR3 is 14 amino acids. The ends were cut back, 5 bases at V and 0 bases at J, with 10 bases in the middle. Germline loops: CDR1 SEHNR, CDR2 FQNEAQ (reference sequence). The CDR3 DNA is TGTGCCAGCAGCCCGGCCCGGGTGAACACTGAAGCTTTCTTT. This gives the protein CASSPARVNTEAFF.

V gene TRBV9 combines with J gene TRBJ1-1; D unresolved. Trimming shortened V by 0 bases and J by 6 bases, and 12 bases separated the two germline ends. This CDR3 has 14 residues. Germline V gene sequence: CDR1 SGDLS, CDR2 YYNGEE. The CDR3: CASSVATVGAEAFF. The CDR3 DNA follows: TGTGCCAGCAGCGTAGCTACGGTCGGGGCTGAAGCTTTCTTT.

This rearrangement joins TRBV7-3 to TRBJ2-2, with 11 bases matching TRBD2. J was trimmed by 6 bases and V by 3 bases; bases with no gene match: 6. Germline lookup yields CDR1 SGHTA and CDR2 FQGTGA. The CDR3 is made up of 16 amino acids. CDR3: CASSLALAGEAGELFF. The CDR3 nucleotides read TGTGCCAGCAGCTTGGCACTAGCGGGGGAAGCCGGGGAGCTGTTTTTT.

V and J are TRBV18 and TRBJ2-5; 9 bases line up with TRBD1. The V gene end was trimmed by 3 bases and the J gene end by 4 bases; junction bases not matched to a gene: 9. Germline lookup yields CDR1 KGHSH and CDR2 LQKENI. This CDR3 is 16 amino acids long. The CDR3 nucleotides read TGTGCCAGCTCACCGCCGGGCGAGACAGGGGGAGAGACCCAGTACTTC. Translating it yields CASSPPGETGGETQYF.

This chain joins TRBV12-5 and TRBJ1-1; D gene ambiguous. The CDR3 spans 13 residues. Germline CDR1 is LGHNT and CDR2 is FRNRAP. V lost 2 bases, J lost 4 bases, and 8 bases lay in between. CDR3 protein: CASGLRVSTEAFF. The DNA for the CDR3 is TGTGCTAGTGGTTTGCGAGTGAGCACTGAAGCTTTCTTT.

The chain links TRBV10-3 to TRBJ2-5; 7 nucleotides align to TRBD1. The CDR3 consists of 13 residues. After removal of 8 bases from V and 5 bases from J, the junction contained 8 bases not matched to a gene. The germline V gene has CDR1 ENHRY and CDR2 SYGVKD. The CDR3 loop is CAIGTGDWETQYF. The CDR3 region has the DNA TGTGCCATCGGTACAGGGGATTGGGAGACCCAGTACTTC.

The V gene is TRBV6-5, the J gene TRBJ1-2, with TRBD1 matching over 8 bases. Looked up from germline, CDR1 is MNHEY and CDR2 is SVGAGI. V lost 4 bases, J lost 7 bases, and 8 bases stayed unmatched. The CDR3 runs to 14 residues. As DNA, the CDR3 is TGTGCCAGCAGTTCTCTTGACAGGGGAGCTGGCTACACCTTC. Translated, it gives CASSSLDRGAGYTF.

This chain uses TRBV14 with TRBJ2-1; 7 bases agree with TRBD2. CDR1 and CDR2 (germline): SGHDN, FVKESK. The trim removed 6 bases at V and 0 bases at J, leaving 5 bases unmatched. The CDR3 has 15 residues. CDR3 in amino acids: CASRPWGGSYNEQFF. The CDR3 nucleotides read TGTGCCAGCAGGCCATGGGGGGGCTCCTACAATGAGCAGTTCTTC.

This rearrangement joins TRBV13 to TRBJ2-5, with 9 bases that match TRBD1. The end of the DNA is better explained by TRBJ2-7, so the J call may be wrong. Germline V CDR1 and CDR2: PRHDT, FYEKMQ (reference sequence). The CDR3 is made up of 14 amino acids. CDR3 nucleotide sequence: TGTGCCAGCAGCTACCTGGACAGGGGCTACGAGCAGTACTTC. Its translation is CASSYLDRGYEQYF.

The V call is TRBV7-8, the J call TRBJ1-2; no clear D gene. There are 14 residues in the CDR3. CDR1 is SGHVS, CDR2 FQNEAQ, per germline. V was trimmed by 1 base and J by 7 bases, leaving 13 bases between them. The CDR3 reads CASSLVAGKSGYTF. Here the CDR3 DNA reads TGTGCCAGCAGCTTAGTGGCGGGCAAGTCTGGCTACACCTTC.